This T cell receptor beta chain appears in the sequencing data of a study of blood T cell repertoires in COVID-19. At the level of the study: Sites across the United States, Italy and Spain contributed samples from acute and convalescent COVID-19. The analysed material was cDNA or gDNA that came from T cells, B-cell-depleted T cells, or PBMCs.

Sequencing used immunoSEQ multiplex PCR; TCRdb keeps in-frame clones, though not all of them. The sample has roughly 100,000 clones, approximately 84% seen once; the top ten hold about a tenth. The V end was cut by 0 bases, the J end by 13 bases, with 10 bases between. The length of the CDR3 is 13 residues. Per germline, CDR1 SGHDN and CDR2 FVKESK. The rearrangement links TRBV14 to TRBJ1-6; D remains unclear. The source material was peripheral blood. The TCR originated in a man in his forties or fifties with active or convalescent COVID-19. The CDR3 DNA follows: TGTGCCAGCAGCCAAGATCGGACTGGGCCCCTCCACTTT. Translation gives CASSQDRTGPLHF.